The TCR beta chain under discussion was sequenced for a study of response to subunit inactivated influenza vaccine. V was shortened by 2 bases and J by 0 bases, with 11 bases between the two germline ends. CDR1 MNHEY and CDR2 SMNVEV come from the germline V gene (reference sequence). The CDR3 covers 15 residues. TCRdb used MiXCR to reprocess the RT-PCR reads, holding one entry per CDR3 protein. The table shows more than 550,000 distinct CDR3 sequences, with about 11% occurring only once. In addition, the sample was reused for a study of T cells expressing NK-cell markers. As that report states: With UMIs, 5'RACE template switching was used to make TCR beta cDNA.

The sequencing here drew on PBMCs from blood, taken on the day of vaccination. V and J are TRBV27 and TRBJ2-7; D might be TRBD2 (5 bases). The clonotype was recovered from a man aged 45-60 years who received an inactivated influenza vaccine. The CDR3 spells CASSLAITSSYEQYF. For the CDR3, the DNA is TGTGCCAGCAGTTTAGCCATCACTAGCTCCTACGAGCAGTACTTC.